A single sample gave rise to the 22 T cell receptor beta chains below, sequenced in a study of blood T cell repertoires in COVID-19. TCRdb keeps only in-frame clones here, not all; method: immunoSEQ multiplex PCR. Of 150,000 to 200,000 clones detected, about 86% appear once; the ten largest clones hold roughly an eighth. Sequenced sample: peripheral blood. The receptors stem from a woman in her sixties or seventies with COVID-19, enrolled during active disease.

The CDR3 spells CASSPTSGRITDTQYF. CDR3 sequence (DNA): TGTGCCAGCAGCCCGACTAGCGGGAGAATCACAGATACGCAGTATTTT. This rearrangement joins TRBV28 to TRBJ2-3; 12 bases agree with TRBD2. This CDR3 region has 16 residues. CDR1 and CDR2 (germline): MDHEN, SYDVKM. V shed 6 bases, J shed 2 bases, and the junction held 6 bases outside the gene matches.

The chain is built from TRBV11-2 and TRBJ2-1; 11 positions agree with TRBD1. With V trimmed by 5 bases and J by 7 bases, 4 bases remained unmatched. CDR3 size: 14 residues. The germline gives CDR1 SGHAT, CDR2 FQNNGV. The CDR3 is CASSRDRGRNEQFF. The CDR3, as DNA: TGTGCCAGCAGCCGGGACAGGGGGAGGAATGAGCAGTTCTTC.

The rearrangement uses TRBV11-2 and TRBJ2-7, with 7 bases identical to TRBD1. The CDR3 covers 15 residues. Germline CDR1 is SGHAT and CDR2 is FQNNGV. J was trimmed by 0 bases and V by 5 bases; bases with no gene match: 7. In DNA form, the CDR3 reads TGTGCCAGCAGCCCAGTGGGACAGAGCTCCTACGAGCAGTACTTC. It translates to CASSPVGQSSYEQYF.

The chain recombines TRBV30 with TRBJ1-2, with 9 bases matching TRBD1. There are 17 residues in the CDR3. In germline, CDR1 is GTSNPN, CDR2 SVGIG (reference sequence). J gave up 3 bases and V 7 bases, and 18 bases lay outside the gene matches. CDR3 coding DNA: TGTGCCTACCGAGGGACACAGGGGGCCAATTACTACTATGGCTACACCTTC. It encodes CAYRGTQGANYYYGYTF.

The chain carries TRBV5-1 and TRBJ2-1; 8 nucleotides align to TRBD2. The V segment lost 4 bases and the J segment 1 base; nucleotides outside the gene matches: 10. CDR3 length: 17 amino acids. The germline gives CDR1 SGHRS, CDR2 YFSETQ. The CDR3 sequence: CASSVSAGGRSYNEQFF. In nucleotides, the CDR3 is TGCGCCAGCAGCGTTTCTGCGGGAGGTCGATCCTACAATGAGCAGTTCTTC.

V gene TRBV6-6 combines with J gene TRBJ1-1; maybe TRBD1 (5 bases). Trimming took 6 bases from V and 4 from J, leaving 21 bases between them. The CDR3 runs to 16 residues. Germline assignment: CDR1 MNHNY and CDR2 SVGAGI (reference sequence). The CDR3 region is CASSRIEGVLITEAFF. The CDR3 bases are TGTGCCAGCAGCCGAATTGAAGGGGTCCTAATCACTGAAGCTTTCTTT.

V and J are TRBV29-1 and TRBJ2-7, with 11 bases lining up with TRBD2. Trimming took 6 bases from V and 6 from J; bases not matched to a gene: 10. The CDR3 is 14 residues long. Germline V gene data show CDR1 as SQVTM and CDR2 as ANQGSEA. CDR3 sequence: CSVVTSGIAGEQYF. CDR3 coding DNA: TGCAGCGTGGTGACTAGCGGGATCGCTGGCGAGCAGTACTTC.

This clone was observed once. This chain joins TRBV3-1 (or the pseudogene TRBV3-2) and TRBJ1-5; TRBD1 matches at 7 bases. CDR3 length: 13 residues. Germline V CDR1 and CDR2: LGHDT, YNNKEL (reference sequence). V gave up 0 bases and J gave up 10 bases; unmatched junction bases: 3. The CDR3 region is CASSQDQGGPQHF. CDR3 bases: TGTGCCAGCAGCCAAGATCAGGGGGGTCCCCAGCATTTT.

V gene TRBV7-9 combines with J gene TRBJ1-2, with 7 bases that match TRBD1. Germline CDR1 is SEHNR and CDR2 is FQNEAQ (reference sequence). CDR3 size: 13 residues. Germline trimming cut 7 bases from V and 7 bases from J; bases unmatched to any gene: 9. The DNA for the CDR3 is TGTGCCAGCACCAGAGACAGGGTCTTTGGCTACACCTTC. Protein: CASTRDRVFGYTF.

The chain recombines TRBV3-1 (or the pseudogene TRBV3-2) with TRBJ1-4; 12 bases are shared with TRBD1. Germline trimming cut 4 bases from V and 3 bases from J; bases unmatched to any gene: 12. The CDR3 runs 19 residues. Germline V gives CDR1 LGHDT, CDR2 YNNKEL (reference sequence). DNA for the CDR3: TGTGCCAGCAGCCGAGCCGGGACAGGGGGCCCTCTCCCTAATGAAAAACTGTTTTTT. It is translated as CASSRAGTGGPLPNEKLFF.

The rearrangement uses TRBV5-1 and TRBJ2-1, with D perhaps TRBD2 (6 bases). The CDR3 loop spans 14 amino acids. Between the trimmed V and J ends, which lost 0 bases and 6 bases, there was a span of 10 bases. Germline CDR1 reads SGHRS; CDR2 reads YFSETQ. CDR3 DNA: TGCGCCAGCAGCTTGGGACTAGACCCCAATGAGCAGTTCTTC. It is translated as CASSLGLDPNEQFF. The full variable domain, its missing parts supplied by reference TRBV5-1 and TRBJ2-1, is KAGVTQTPRYLIKTRGQQVTLSCSPISGHRSVSWYQQTPGQGLQFLFEYFSETQRNKGNFPGRFSGRQFSNSRSEMNVSTLELGDSALYLCASSLGLDPNEQFFGPGTRLTVL.

This chain joins TRBV7-9 and TRBJ2-7, with TRBD2 matching 10 bases. This CDR3 has 16 amino acids. V was clipped by 0 bases and J by 5 bases; unmatched bases: 7. Germline lookup yields CDR1 SEHNR and CDR2 FQNEAQ (reference sequence). CDR3 in amino acids: CASSLARLAGYHEQYF. The DNA of the CDR3 is TGTGCCAGCAGCTTAGCAAGACTAGCGGGTTACCACGAGCAGTACTTC.

The gene calls are TRBV5-1 and TRBJ2-5; D gene ambiguous. This CDR3 has 13 residues. Germline V lookup: CDR1 SGHRS, CDR2 YFSETQ. V was trimmed by 2 bases and J by 1 base, leaving 6 bases between them. This chain's CDR3 is CASSLQFQETQYF. DNA of the CDR3: TGCGCCAGCAGCTTACAGTTCCAAGAGACCCAGTACTTC.

V gene TRBV29-1 combines with J gene TRBJ2-3; perhaps TRBD1 as D (5 bases). Germline CDR1 is SQVTM and CDR2 is ANQGSEA. The CDR3 runs 13 residues. Trimming left V 3 bases short and J 3 bases short, with 10 bases between. The CDR3 sequence: CSVDQGGTDTQYF. The CDR3, as DNA: TGCAGCGTTGATCAGGGTGGTACAGATACGCAGTATTTT.

The chain is built from TRBV30 and TRBJ1-5; TRBD1 matches 7 bases. CDR3 length: 18 residues. V was pared by 0 bases and J by 3 bases, with 14 bases of the junction left unmatched. Germline CDR1 and CDR2: GTSNPN and SVGIG (reference sequence). CDR3 region: CAWSVGTGASTDNQPQHF. CDR3 nucleotide sequence: TGTGCCTGGAGTGTTGGAACAGGGGCGAGTACCGACAATCAGCCCCAGCATTTT.

The J gene is TRBJ2-2, the V gene TRBV28, with 9 bases aligning to TRBD1. Germline CDR1 is MDHEN and CDR2 is SYDVKM. Trimming removed 6 bases from V and 7 bases from J; junction bases left unmatched: 6. The CDR3 sequence is 14 residues long. Here the CDR3 reads CASRPQGAGGELFF. The CDR3, as DNA: TGTGCCAGCAGGCCACAGGGGGCAGGCGGGGAGCTGTTTTTT.

The CDR3 DNA follows: TGTGCCAGTAGTATAGCATCAATCCCGGGACTAGCGCAACTAGGAGCGATGGTCTACGAGCAGTACTTC. Its protein product is CASSIASIPGLAQLGAMVYEQYF. The chain combines TRBV19 with TRBJ2-7; 10 bases agree with TRBD2. Germline CDR1 is LNHDA and CDR2 is SQIVND (reference sequence). This CDR3 contains 23 residues. Trimming took 1 base from V and 3 from J; bases not matched to a gene: 27.

The chain employs TRBV2 and TRBJ2-7; TRBD2 matches at 7 bases. Unmatched junction bases numbered 9, after V lost 5 bases and J lost 2 bases. There are 15 residues in the CDR3. CDR1 and CDR2 from the germline V gene are SNHLY and FYNNEI. The CDR3 DNA reads as TGTGCCAGCAGTCTTGTGTCCGGACTAGCCTACGAGCAGTACTTC. Translating gives CASSLVSGLAYEQYF. The variable domain in full, with the rest retrieved from reference TRBV2 and TRBJ2-7, is EPEVTQTPSHQVTQMGQEVILRCVPISNHLYFYWYRQILGQKVEFLVSFYNNEISEKSEIFDDQFSVERPDGSNFTLKIRSTKLEDSAMYFCASSLVSGLAYEQYFGPGTRLTVT.

This clone came up a few times. This chain's CDR3 is CASSQGDSHQPQHF. The CDR3 nucleotides are TGCGCCAGCAGCCAAGGGGACTCTCATCAGCCCCAGCATTTT. The chain couples TRBV4-3 to TRBJ1-5, with D maybe TRBD1 (5 bases). Deletions cut 1 base from V and 5 bases from J, with 9 bases between. CDR1 and CDR2 (germline): LGHNA, YSLEER. The CDR3 is made up of 14 amino acids.

The chain joins TRBV14 to TRBJ2-1, with TRBD2 matching 12 bases. The CDR3 has 16 residues. Germline CDR1 is SGHDN and CDR2 is FVKESK. V was pared by 5 bases and J by 8 bases, with 10 bases of the junction left unmatched. Written as DNA, the CDR3 is TGTGCCAGCAGCAAATCCGGGACTAGCGGGCTCCATGAGCAGTTCTTC. Its translation: CASSKSGTSGLHEQFF.

This rearrangement joins TRBV21-1 to TRBJ2-7; TRBD1, as called in the table, went unchecked against the DNA. TRBV21-1 is a pseudogene. The CDR3 is made up of 15 amino acids. The CDR3 region has the DNA TGTGCCAGCAGCAAAGCCGCCAGGGGTTGCTACGAGCAGTACTTC. Translating it yields CASSKAARGCYEQYF.

This clone showed up just once. The rearrangement joins TRBV24-1 to TRBJ2-1, with D possibly TRBD2 on 5 matching bases. This CDR3 is built from 16 residues. Trimming removed 3 bases from V and 0 bases from J, with 11 bases in between. CDR1 and CDR2 (germline): KGHDR, SFDVKD. As DNA, the CDR3 is TGTGCCACCAGTGATCTCGAGCGGAGCTCCTACAATGAGCAGTTCTTC. Its protein is CATSDLERSSYNEQFF.